The entry below gives a single TCR beta chain sequence along with its context. Germline loops: CDR1 KGHDR, CDR2 SFDVKD. The CDR3 totals 19 residues. Losses at the gene ends were 2 bases for V and 1 base for J; bases not matched to a gene: 13. The record originates from a study of blood T cells in healthy people across ages. Alongside a J-beta primer mix, a sample-barcoded 5' primer served in a second PCR lasting about 7 to 12 cycles. Every sample gave at least 2.5 million paired-end reads containing CDR3. From the 5' RACE reads, TCRdb called clonotypes with MiXCR, one entry per CDR3 protein. The profile shows about 840,000 distinct CDR3 sequences, 29% of them singletons. The same data also went into a second study, on T cells of mothers and their children.

The J gene is TRBJ2-1, the V gene TRBV24-1; 7 bases line up with TRBD1. The sequence was collected from a woman in her thirties or forties in good health. The sample was blood. The CDR3 DNA is TGTGCCACCAGTGATTCGTCCGGAACAGGGGACAGTTCCTACAATGAGCAGTTCTTC. Amino acids: CATSDSSGTGDSSYNEQFF.